This TCR beta chain was sequenced for a study of T cell responses to AZD1222 COVID-19 vaccine. Germline V lookup: CDR1 SGHDT, CDR2 YYEEEE. With V trimmed by 7 bases and J by 3 bases, 13 bases remained unmatched. This CDR3 contains 16 residues. Profiled with immunoSEQ multiplex PCR; TCRdb holds only in-frame clones, not every one. This sample yields some 110,000 clones, of which 85% to 90% are seen a single time; around 3.3% belongs to the top ten. V is TRBV5-6 and J is TRBJ1-2, with 9 bases identical to TRBD1. The clonotype comes from an adult in good health. The sample here was peripheral blood, taken on day 0 of AZD1222 vaccination. The CDR3: CASLGGTGSGDYGYTF. In nucleotides, the CDR3 is TGTGCCAGCCTTGGGGGGACAGGGAGTGGGGACTATGGCTACACCTTC.